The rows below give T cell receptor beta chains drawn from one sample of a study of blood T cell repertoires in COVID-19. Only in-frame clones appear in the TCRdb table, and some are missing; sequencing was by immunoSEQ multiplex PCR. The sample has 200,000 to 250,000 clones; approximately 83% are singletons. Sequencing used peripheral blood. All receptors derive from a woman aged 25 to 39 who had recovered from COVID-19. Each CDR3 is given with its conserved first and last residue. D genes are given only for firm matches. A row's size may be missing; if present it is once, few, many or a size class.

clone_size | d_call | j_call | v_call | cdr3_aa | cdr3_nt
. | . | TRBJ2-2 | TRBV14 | CASSYGYPPNTGELFF | TGTGCCAGCAGCTACGGGTATCCTCCTAACACCGGGGAGCTGTTTTTT
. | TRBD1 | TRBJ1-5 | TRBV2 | CASTDRDNQPQHF | TGTGCCAGCACGGACAGGGACAATCAGCCCCAGCATTTT
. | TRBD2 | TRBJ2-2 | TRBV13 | CASSQGLAVSTGELFF | TGTGCCAGCAGCCAGGGACTAGCGGTTTCAACCGGGGAGCTGTTTTTT
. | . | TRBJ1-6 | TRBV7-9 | CASSPMGGSYNSPLHF | TGTGCCAGCAGCCCAATGGGGGGCTCCTATAATTCACCCCTCCACTTT
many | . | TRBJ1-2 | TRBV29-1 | CSVIGTNYGYTF | TGCAGCGTGATCGGGACAAACTATGGCTACACCTTC
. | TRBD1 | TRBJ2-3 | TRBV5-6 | CASSFSLYRGTTDTQYF | TGTGCCAGCAGCTTCTCCCTGTACAGGGGGACTACAGATACGCAGTATTTT
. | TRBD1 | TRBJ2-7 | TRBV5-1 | CASSPGTGIYEQYF | TGCGCCAGCAGCCCCGGGACAGGCATCTACGAGCAGTACTTC
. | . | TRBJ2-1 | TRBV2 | CASSEGGFSSYNEQFF | TGTGCCAGCAGTGAAGGAGGCTTTAGCTCCTACAATGAGCAGTTCTTC
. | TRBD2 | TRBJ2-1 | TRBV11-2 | CASSYLAVLLYNEQFF | TGTGCCAGCAGCTACCTAGCGGTTCTACTCTACAATGAGCAGTTCTTC
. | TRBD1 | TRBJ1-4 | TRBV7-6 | CASSLKGTGGTGANEKLFF | TGTGCCAGCAGCTTAAAGGGGACAGGGGGAACAGGGGCTAATGAAAAACTGTTTTTT
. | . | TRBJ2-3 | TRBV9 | CASSVGGPRTDTQYF | TGTGCCAGCAGCGTAGGCGGGCCTCGCACAGATACGCAGTATTTT
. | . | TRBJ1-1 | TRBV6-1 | CASSEIVNTEAFF | TGTGCCAGCAGTGAAATCGTGAACACTGAAGCTTTCTTT
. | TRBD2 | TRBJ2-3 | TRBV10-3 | CAISESFIAGGSDTQYF | TGTGCCATCAGTGAGTCGTTTATAGCGGGGGGGTCAGATACGCAGTATTTT
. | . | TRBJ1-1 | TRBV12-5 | CASGFEFPNTEAFF | TGTGCTAGTGGTTTCGAGTTCCCGAACACTGAAGCTTTCTTT
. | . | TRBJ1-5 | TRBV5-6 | CASSSRFQPQHF | TGTGCCAGCAGCTCCAGGTTTCAGCCCCAGCATTTT
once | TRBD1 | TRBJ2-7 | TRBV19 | CASSPRDRYEQYF | TGTGCCAGTAGTCCCCGGGACAGGTACGAGCAGTACTTC
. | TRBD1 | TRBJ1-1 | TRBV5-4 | CASSIETTTGVEAFF | TGTGCCAGCAGCATCGAAACCACGACAGGGGTGGAAGCTTTCTTT
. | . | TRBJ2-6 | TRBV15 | CATSRGATPIGSGANVLTF | TGTGCCACCAGCAGAGGGGCGACCCCGATAGGCTCTGGGGCCAACGTCCTGACTTTC
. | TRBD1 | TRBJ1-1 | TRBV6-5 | CASVGRGRLDTEAFF | TGTGCCAGCGTCGGCAGGGGGCGGTTGGACACTGAAGCTTTCTTT
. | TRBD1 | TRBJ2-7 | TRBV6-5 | CASSYSTGGSYEQYF | TGTGCCAGCAGTTACTCGACAGGGGGAAGCTACGAGCAGTACTTC
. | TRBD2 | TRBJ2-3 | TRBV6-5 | CASRSGARYTQYF | TGTGCCAGCAGGAGCGGGGCCAGGTATACGCAGTATTTT
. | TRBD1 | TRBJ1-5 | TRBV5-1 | CASSSGQGTSNQPQHF | TGCGCCAGCAGCTCAGGACAGGGGACGAGCAATCAGCCCCAGCATTTT
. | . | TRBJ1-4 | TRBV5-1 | CASSLTASNEKLFF | TGCGCCAGCAGCTTGACAGCCTCTAATGAAAAACTGTTTTTT
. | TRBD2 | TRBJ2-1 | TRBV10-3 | CAISFIAGGDNEQFF | TGTGCCATCAGTTTTATAGCGGGGGGAGACAATGAGCAGTTCTTC
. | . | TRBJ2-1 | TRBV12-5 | CASGGRDEQFF | TGTGCTAGTGGGGGTCGGGATGAGCAGTTCTTC
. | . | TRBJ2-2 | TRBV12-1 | CASSPLRTGTETGELFF | TGTGCCAGCAGCCCTCTCCGGACAGGGACTGAGACCGGGGAGCTGTTTTTT
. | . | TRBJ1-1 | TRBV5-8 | CASSLPWGRVGNTEAFF | TGTGCCAGCAGCTTGCCCTGGGGGCGGGTAGGGAACACTGAAGCTTTCTTT
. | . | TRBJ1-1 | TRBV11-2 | CASSFRTDRDTEAFF | TGTGCCAGCAGCTTTAGGACCGACCGGGATACTGAAGCTTTCTTT
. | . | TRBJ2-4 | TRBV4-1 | CASSQDLGLLPYF | TGCGCCAGCAGCCAAGACCTGGGGCTTTTGCCGTACTTC
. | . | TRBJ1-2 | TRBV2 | CASSGQKSYTF | TGTGCCAGCAGCGGACAGAAGAGCTACACCTTC
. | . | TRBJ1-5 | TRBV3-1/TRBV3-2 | CASSQGVRGNQPQHF | TGTGCCAGCAGCCAAGGAGTGAGGGGCAATCAGCCCCAGCATTTT
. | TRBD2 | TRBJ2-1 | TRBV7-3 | CASSLKAGGPNEQFF | TGTGCCAGCAGCTTAAAAGCGGGGGGGCCCAATGAGCAGTTCTTC
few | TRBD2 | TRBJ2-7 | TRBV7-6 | CASSLGRTSGYEQYF | TGTGCCAGCAGCTTAGGTAGGACTAGCGGGTACGAGCAGTACTTC
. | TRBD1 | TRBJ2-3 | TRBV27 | CASSTRGQTADTQYF | TGTGCCAGCAGTACCAGGGGACAGACAGCAGATACGCAGTATTTT
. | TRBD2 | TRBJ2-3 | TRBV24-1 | CATITASGYTDTQYF | TGTGCCACCATAACGGCTAGCGGGTACACAGATACGCAGTATTTT
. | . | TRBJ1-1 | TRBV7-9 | CASSPIQGYTEAFF | TGTGCCAGCAGCCCCATACAGGGTTACACTGAAGCTTTCTTT
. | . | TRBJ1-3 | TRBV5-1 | CASSWDSPRNTIYF | TGCGCCAGCAGCTGGGACTCCCCCCGAAACACCATATATTTT